This T cell receptor beta chain was observed in a study of cytomegalovirus exposure and HLA in healthy donors. Study-level findings and limits: Within an earlier analysis, most TCR beta V segments proved productive either about 87% or about 30% of the time.

V shed 1 base and J 6 bases; nucleotides not matched to a gene: 7. Per the germline V gene, CDR1 is SGHTA and CDR2 is FQGNSA. The CDR3 is made up of 16 amino acids. Points on this clone: The antigen is not known.

Primers for the PCR totalled 60 Vbeta and 13 Jbeta. The assay was immunoSEQ multiplex PCR, and TCRdb's table has in-frame clones only and misses some. The table shows tens of thousands of clones, with approximately 78% occurring only once. Sequences were obtained from PBMCs. This clonotype was sampled from a woman aged 35 to 49 in good health and CMV-seropositive. The chain combines TRBV7-2 with TRBJ2-1, with 9 bases identical to TRBD2. This chain's CDR3 is CASSLVSTSGPNEQFF. CDR3 sequence (DNA): TGTGCCAGCAGCTTAGTTAGTACTAGCGGGCCCAATGAGCAGTTCTTC.